This T cell receptor (beta chain) emerged from a study of blood T cells in healthy people across ages. This clonotype was detected ten times or more. A second PCR of about 7 to 11 cycles used a sample-barcoded 5' primer and a J-beta primer mix. Each CDR3 protein gets one entry after TCRdb re-called the 5' RACE reads with MiXCR. The data show approximately 780,000 distinct CDR3 sequences, roughly 25% seen once. These data are also associated with another study on T cells of mothers and their children. That investigation notes: For related and unrelated pairs alike, thymic selection shapes TCR recombination output similarly. No persistent microchimeric T cell clones were detected at roughly 94 clones per million clonotypes sensitivity.

The sequenced sample was blood. The TCR sequence derives from a boy aged 10-17 years in good health.

The CDR3 DNA follows: TGTGCCAGCAGTCGGACAGCTAATGAAAAACTGTTTTTT. Amino acid sequence: CASSRTANEKLFF. V is TRBV11-2 and J is TRBJ1-4, with D tentatively TRBD1 (6 bases). CDR3 length equals 13 residues. The germline V gene has CDR1 SGHAT and CDR2 FQNNGV. V was pared by 6 bases and J by 3 bases, with 8 bases between.